Here is one TCR beta chain with its context. Study members were between about 18 and 89 years old and lived in roughly 24 US regions. Original processing notes: For nucleated cells, counts were estimated from reference gene primer amplification. Generated by immunoSEQ multiplex PCR, the TCRdb table keeps only in-frame clones and is missing some. For V, J and clone size, that table is used; D and trimming come from the DNA. In the table there are more than 450,000 clones, roughly 90% of which are singletons. V was pared by 7 bases and J by 4 bases, with 4 bases of the junction left unmatched. The CDR3 totals 13 residues. Germline-derived CDR1 and CDR2 are SGHRS and YFSETQ. This entry comes from a study of blood T cell repertoires in COVID-19. Study in general: Samples taken during acute and convalescent COVID-19 were collected in the United States, Italy and Spain. In each case, the material was cDNA or gDNA derived from T cells, B-cell-depleted T cells, or PBMCs.

Sequencing used PBMCs or T cells enriched from blood (not recorded which). The chain couples TRBV5-1 to TRBJ2-3; 9 nucleotides match TRBD1. This clonotype was obtained from a woman between 18 and 29 years old who had recovered from COVID-19. The CDR3 nucleotides are TGCGCCAGCGCCAGACAGGGGGCAGATACGCAGTATTTT. It encodes CASARQGADTQYF.